One sample yielded the 28 T cell receptor beta chains listed below, sequenced in a study of T cell responses to AZD1222 COVID-19 vaccine. The protocol was immunoSEQ multiplex PCR, while the TCRdb copy is restricted to in-frame clones and leaves out a portion. The table has some 120,000 clones, around 90% seen once. The sample consisted of peripheral blood, taken 28 days after the second dose of the MenACWY control vaccine. All receptors derive from an adult who received the MenACWY meningococcal vaccine as a control.

The chain couples TRBV10-2 to TRBJ1-5; no definite D call. In germline, CDR1 is WSHSY, CDR2 SAAADI. V gave up 3 bases and J gave up 4 bases, with 13 bases separating them. The CDR3 runs to 15 residues. CDR3 nucleotide sequence: TGCGCCAGCAGTGATCGAGGGCGCGGTAATCAGCCCCAGCATTTT. Translation gives CASSDRGRGNQPQHF.

The genes are TRBV10-1 and TRBJ2-3, with TRBD2 matching 7 bases. The CDR3 has 15 amino acids. Germline assignment: CDR1 WNHNN and CDR2 SYGVQD (reference sequence). V gave up 3 bases and J gave up 0 bases; unmatched junction bases: 3. CDR3 DNA: TGCGCCAGCAGTGACTGGCGGGGGAGCACAGATACGCAGTATTTT. It encodes CASSDWRGSTDTQYF.

V is TRBV19 and J is TRBJ2-2; D possibly matches TRBD1 or TRBD2 (5 bases each). Trimming took 3 bases from V and 6 from J, leaving 17 bases between them. The CDR3 contains 16 residues. The germline V gene encodes CDR1 LNHDA and CDR2 SQIVND (reference sequence). CDR3 nucleotide sequence: TGTGCCAGTAGTATTACTGGTGGTGAGGGGTCCGGGGAGCTGTTTTTT. Translation gives CASSITGGEGSGELFF.

This chain joins TRBV27 and TRBJ1-1; 8 positions agree with TRBD1. With 2 bases clipped from V and 1 base from J, the junction kept 0 bases outside the gene matches. The CDR3 runs to 14 residues. Per germline, CDR1 MNHEY and CDR2 SMNVEV (reference sequence). DNA for the CDR3: TGTGCCAGCAGTTTACAGGGGGCGAACACTGAAGCTTTCTTT. Protein sequence: CASSLQGANTEAFF.

The V and J genes are TRBV28 and TRBJ2-3; D remains ambiguous. CDR1 and CDR2 from the germline V gene are MDHEN and SYDVKM. The V and J ends lost 3 bases and 5 bases respectively, with 24 bases between them. This CDR3 has 18 amino acids. The CDR3 spells CASSFVSRSGHWGDTQYF. The CDR3 DNA reads as TGTGCCAGCAGTTTTGTGAGTCGTTCAGGCCACTGGGGAGATACGCAGTATTTT.

CDR3 protein: CASSLLARTDSEAFF. CDR3 nucleotide sequence: TGTGCCAGCAGCCTCCTCGCCCGGACTGATTCTGAAGCTTTCTTT. This chain joins TRBV7-8 and TRBJ1-1; no clear D. Trimming pared 5 bases from V and 6 bases from J, leaving 19 bases between. The CDR3 is 15 residues long. The germline CDR1 and CDR2 sequences are SGHVS and FQNEAQ.

Notes on this clone: At one end, the junction sequence differs from germline, possibly due to a read error. The chain is built from TRBV19 and TRBJ1-2; no definite D call. The CDR3 is 16 amino acids. Per germline, CDR1 LNHDA and CDR2 SQIVND (reference sequence). CDR3 DNA: TGTACCAGTAGGATAAAAGACGGTTCCTCTAACTATGGCTACACCTTC. As protein: CTSRIKDGSSNYGYTF.

This chain joins TRBV7-9 and TRBJ1-5, with D possibly matching TRBD1 (5 bases). CDR1 and CDR2 from the germline V gene are SEHNR and FQNEAQ (reference sequence). The CDR3 has 15 amino acids. Trimming left V 3 bases short and J 7 bases short, with 16 bases between. The CDR3 coding sequence is TGTGCCAGCAGCTTGGGGGGGATTGACGGACAGCCCCAGCATTTT. Its protein is CASSLGGIDGQPQHF.

This rearrangement joins TRBV7-9 to TRBJ2-1; 9 bases are shared with TRBD1. Germline assignment: CDR1 SEHNR and CDR2 FQNEAQ (reference sequence). This CDR3 is built from 16 residues. The V and J ends lost 4 bases and 7 bases, in that order; junction bases with no gene match: 11. CDR3 DNA sequence: TGTGCCAGCAGCTACTCCCTGGACAGGGGCCAAAATGAGCAGTTCTTC. It codes for CASSYSLDRGQNEQFF.

The gene calls are TRBV28 and TRBJ1-6, with a tentative D call TRBD1 (5 bases). Between the trimmed V and J ends, which lost 6 bases and 0 bases, there was a span of 12 bases. Germline CDR1 is MDHEN and CDR2 is SYDVKM. CDR3 length equals 16 residues. This CDR3 is CASSSTVSSYNSPLHF. In DNA, the CDR3 is TGTGCCAGCAGCTCGACAGTTAGCTCCTATAATTCACCCCTCCACTTT.

This chain links TRBV12-3 or TRBV12-4 with TRBJ1-6; D is uncertain. There are 11 residues in the CDR3. Trimming cost V 6 bases and J 14 bases, with 11 bases left between them. The CDR3 region is CASSSRSALHF. The DNA for the CDR3 is TGTGCCAGCAGCTCCCGGAGCGCCCTCCACTTT.

The rearrangement links TRBV6-2 or TRBV6-3 to TRBJ1-2; D is uncertain. Germline V gene sequence: CDR1 MNHEY, CDR2 SVGEGT. The CDR3 is made up of 14 amino acids. Trimming left V 2 bases short and J 2 bases short, with 9 bases between. CDR3 sequence: CASSYTTQNYGYTF. CDR3 DNA sequence: TGTGCCAGCAGTTACACCACTCAGAACTATGGCTACACCTTC.

V is TRBV4-3 and J is TRBJ1-1; D gene unclear. Trimming removed 4 bases at V and 11 bases at J, with 20 bases between. CDR3 length: 14 residues. The germline gives CDR1 LGHNA, CDR2 YSLEER. CDR3 sequence (DNA): TGCGCCAGCAGCCTAAGCAGTGGCCTCTATGACGCTTTCTTT. Its translation is CASSLSSGLYDAFF.

This chain joins TRBV19 and TRBJ2-7, with D possibly matching TRBD2 (6 bases). CDR1 is LNHDA, CDR2 SQIVND, per germline (reference sequence). V shed 5 bases and J shed 0 bases, with 11 bases lying between them. The CDR3 extends over 14 amino acids. Here the CDR3 DNA reads TGTGCCAGTAGTGTTATAGCGGCCTCCTACGAGCAGTACTTC. Translation gives CASSVIAASYEQYF. The full variable domain, rest sourced from reference TRBV19 and TRBJ2-7, is DGGITQSPKYLFRKEGQNVTLSCEQNLNHDAMYWYRQDPGQGLRLIYYSQIVNDFQKGDIAEGYSVSREKKESFPLTVTSAQKNPTAFYLCASSVIAASYEQYFGPGTRLTVT.

V is TRBV5-4 and J is TRBJ1-2; no clear D. The germline CDR1 and CDR2 sequences are SGHNT and YYREEE (reference sequence). Trimming pared 4 bases from V and 5 bases from J, leaving 12 bases between. The length of the CDR3 is 13 residues. The CDR3 is CASSRYEGYGYTF. The CDR3 region has the DNA TGTGCCAGCAGCCGTTATGAGGGTTATGGCTACACCTTC.

This clone was seen just once. The V gene is TRBV6-2 or TRBV6-3, the J gene TRBJ2-2, with D possibly matching TRBD2 (6 bases). This CDR3 has 14 amino acids. Germline V gene data show CDR1 as MNHEY and CDR2 as SVGEGT. V was shortened by 5 bases and J by 7 bases, with 14 bases between the two germline ends. This chain's CDR3 is CASSRLVIIGELFF. CDR3 in DNA: TGTGCCAGCAGTCGACTAGTTATTATCGGGGAGCTGTTTTTT.

The rearrangement joins TRBV4-2 to TRBJ2-7; the match to TRBD2 covers 10 bases. Germline V gene data show CDR1 as LGHNA and CDR2 as YNFKEQ. CDR3 size: 14 residues. The V segment lost 3 bases and the J segment 6 bases; nucleotides outside the gene matches: 5. CDR3 sequence: CASSQPGLAAEQYF. Written as DNA, the CDR3 is TGTGCCAGCAGCCAGCCAGGACTAGCGGCCGAGCAGTACTTC.

The rearrangement joins TRBV3-1 (or the pseudogene TRBV3-2) to TRBJ1-1; 8 positions match TRBD1. V lost 2 bases, J lost 5 bases, and 7 bases stayed unmatched. The germline V gene has CDR1 LGHDT and CDR2 YNNKEL (reference sequence). The CDR3 is 15 residues long. The CDR3 loop reads CASSQHGTGGTEAFF. The CDR3 DNA is TGTGCCAGCAGCCAACATGGGACAGGTGGGACTGAAGCTTTCTTT.

The V call is TRBV4-2, the J call TRBJ2-2; the D is unclear. Per germline, CDR1 LGHNA and CDR2 YNFKEQ. V was pared by 2 bases and J by 5 bases, with 9 bases between. The CDR3 is 14 amino acids. The CDR3 nucleotides read TGTGCCAGCAGCCAACGCCGTGTGACCGGGGAGCTGTTTTTT. Amino acids: CASSQRRVTGELFF.

The chain combines TRBV2 with TRBJ2-7; D perhaps matches TRBD1 (5 bases). V lost 6 bases, J lost 5 bases, and 11 bases lay in between. Germline assignment: CDR1 SNHLY and CDR2 FYNNEI. This CDR3 spans 12 amino acids. CDR3 region: CASRIQGDEQYF. DNA for the CDR3: TGTGCCAGCAGAATCCAGGGTGACGAGCAGTACTTC.

This clone is a singleton in its sample. This chain links TRBV28 with TRBJ2-7; D is possibly TRBD1 or TRBD2 (5 bases each). CDR3 length equals 14 residues. CDR1 is MDHEN and CDR2 is SYDVKM in the germline V gene. V dropped 4 bases and J dropped 0 bases, with 10 bases sitting between them. CDR3 sequence: CASSSEGSSYEQYF. The CDR3 DNA reads as TGTGCCAGCAGTTCAGAGGGGAGCTCCTACGAGCAGTACTTC.

This chain joins TRBV4-3 and TRBJ2-1; D is undetermined. CDR3 length: 15 amino acids. Trimming pared 0 bases from V and 4 bases from J, leaving 10 bases between. CDR1 is LGHNA, CDR2 YSLEER, per germline. Here the CDR3 DNA reads TGCGCCAGCAGCCAAGATGTCCCGGGTTACAATGAGCAGTTCTTC. Translated: CASSQDVPGYNEQFF.

A few counts support this clone. The chain recombines TRBV5-4 with TRBJ2-2; 7 nucleotides align to TRBD1. Germline CDR1 is SGHNT and CDR2 is YYREEE (reference sequence). Germline trimming cut 4 bases from V and 6 bases from J; bases unmatched to any gene: 12. This CDR3 is 16 amino acids long. The CDR3 sequence: CASSRRSDRVAGELFF. Written as DNA, the CDR3 is TGTGCCAGCAGCCGACGATCAGACAGGGTCGCCGGGGAGCTGTTTTTT.

The gene calls are TRBV19 and TRBJ2-3; 8 positions agree with TRBD1. Trimming at V came to 6 bases and at J to 0 bases, leaving 5 bases not matched to a gene. Per germline, CDR1 LNHDA and CDR2 SQIVND (reference sequence). CDR3 length: 15 amino acids. DNA of the CDR3: TGTGCCAGTAGAGAGGACAGGGCCAGCACAGATACGCAGTATTTT. Amino acids: CASREDRASTDTQYF.

This sequence joins TRBV7-3 and TRBJ2-1, with D perhaps assigned TRBD1 or TRBD2 (5 bases each). This CDR3 is built from 14 residues. V lost 1 base and J 5 bases, leaving 9 bases between the germline ends. The germline V gene encodes CDR1 SGHTA and CDR2 FQGTGA. In DNA, the CDR3 is TGTGCCAGCAGCTTAAGTCAGGGAGACAATGAGCAGTTCTTC. Encoded protein: CASSLSQGDNEQFF.

The rearrangement joins TRBV4-1 to TRBJ1-1, with D perhaps matching TRBD1 (6 bases). CDR3 length equals 14 residues. Per germline, CDR1 MGHRA and CDR2 YSYEKL. The V end lost 4 bases, the J end lost 5 bases, and 14 bases lay between the germline ends. CDR3 sequence (DNA): TGCGCCAGCAGCCCGATGGGGGCAGGTACTGAAGCTTTCTTT. Its protein product is CASSPMGAGTEAFF.

The gene calls are TRBV30 and TRBJ1-5; no definite D call. CDR1 GTSNPN and CDR2 SVGIG come from the germline V gene (reference sequence). The V end lost 4 bases, the J end lost 6 bases, and 16 bases lay between the germline ends. This CDR3 region has 14 residues. CDR3 nucleotides: TGTGCCTGGACCGCCCAACTCGGAGGTCAGCCCCAGCATTTT. Translation gives CAWTAQLGGQPQHF.

The rearrangement joins TRBV29-1 to TRBJ2-1; 8 bases line up with TRBD1. The CDR3 spans 13 residues. J was trimmed by 8 bases and V by 6 bases; bases with no gene match: 9. The V gene's germline CDR1 is SQVTM and CDR2 ANQGSEA. CDR3 bases: TGCAGCGTGAAAATCACAGGGGGACATGAGCAGTTCTTC. Its protein is CSVKITGGHEQFF.